Listed here are 4 T cell receptor beta chains from one sample, sequenced in a study of blood T cell repertoires in COVID-19. Clones were sequenced by immunoSEQ multiplex PCR, and TCRdb holds only the in-frame ones, with some missing. The table records 55,000 to 75,000 clones, around 80% of them present only once. The material sequenced was peripheral blood. The receptors come from a human donor in a cohort sampled during active COVID-19.

V usage is TRBV7-2 and J usage is TRBJ2-5; the D gene is possibly TRBD2 (5 bases). Trimming pared 0 bases from V and 5 bases from J, leaving 13 bases between. The germline V gene encodes CDR1 SGHTA and CDR2 FQGNSA. The CDR3 has 15 residues. The CDR3 DNA reads TGTGCCAGCAGCTTAGCGCTAGCTCTGGGGGAGACCCAGTACTTC. Protein product: CASSLALALGETQYF. Full variable domain (rest looked up from reference TRBV7-2 and TRBJ2-5): GAGVSQSPSNKVTEKGKDVELRCDPISGHTALYWYRQSLGQGLEFLIYFQGNSAPDKSGLPSDRFSAERTGGSVSTLTIQRTQQEDSAVYLCASSLALALGETQYFGPGTRLLVL.

This sequence joins TRBV2 and TRBJ2-5; D ambiguous. CDR1 SNHLY and CDR2 FYNNEI come from the germline V gene. The CDR3 spans 15 residues. The ends were cut back, 3 bases at V and 1 base at J, with 12 bases in the middle. Written as DNA, the CDR3 is TGTGCCAGCAGTGAGTTCGCGCAAACCCAAGAGACCCAGTACTTC. This translates into CASSEFAQTQETQYF.

This chain connects TRBV6-5 to TRBJ1-3, with D possibly matching TRBD1 (5 bases). This CDR3 is built from 15 residues. Trimming stripped 8 bases from V and 0 bases from J, with 14 bases between. Germline CDR1 and CDR2: MNHEY and SVGAGI. The CDR3 sequence: CASSVGQHSGNTIYF. CDR3 nucleotides: TGTGCCAGCTCGGTGGGGCAACACTCTGGAAACACCATATATTTT.

This sequence joins TRBV11-2 and TRBJ2-2, with 7 positions matching TRBD2. The CDR3 has 14 residues. The V and J ends lost 5 bases and 7 bases, in that order; junction bases with no gene match: 7. From germline, CDR1 is SGHAT and CDR2 FQNNGV. CDR3 sequence: CASSKAGRGGELFF. The CDR3 bases are TGTGCCAGCAGCAAAGCGGGGCGGGGCGGGGAGCTGTTTTTT. Looking up the rest from reference TRBV11-2 and TRBJ2-2 gives the full variable domain: EAGVAQSPRYKIIEKRQSVAFWCNPISGHATLYWYQQILGQGPKLLIQFQNNGVVDDSQLPKDRFSAERLKGVDSTLKIQPAKLEDSAVYLCASSKAGRGGELFFGEGSRLTVL.